This TCR beta chain was observed in a study of T cell responses to AZD1222 COVID-19 vaccine listed by TCRdb under 2021. Context from the whole study: TCR sequencing covered 233 trial participants: 207 given two doses of AZD1222 and about 26 given two doses of MenACWY control vaccine. Trial participants were enrolled into age subgroups of 18-55, 56-69 and 70-plus years, which contained approximately 150, 30 and 60 TCR-sequenced participants, respectively.

This sample's time point label indicates: about 28 days (+/-7) after the second vaccine dose. AZD1222 recipients with second doses at about 4 weeks or about 12 weeks were pooled, because spike-specific TCR depth and breadth did not differ between schedules. The vaccinee samples were drawn from two UK trials, COV001 and COV002, one of which was a single-blind randomized controlled phase 2/3 trial testing AZD1222 (ChAdOx1 nCoV-19) in healthy adults. For TCRbeta chain sequencing, PBMC samples were collected from trial participants at day 0 and at day 28 after the second dose. From the germline V gene, CDR1 is SNHLY and CDR2 is FYNNEI. Trimming at the junction amounts to 3 bases on V and 7 bases on J, and the germline ends lie 15 bases apart. The CDR3 covers 14 residues, taking in both the cysteine and the phenylalanine. Only the CDR3 DNA stays, 42 bases, in frame from base 1. The CDR3 regions of human TCRbeta chains were analyzed by immunosequencing. The source study handled its data this way. TCRs in the repertoires were compared against a reference library of SARS-CoV-2-specific TCRs that had been generated with the MIRA antigen-specificity platform. Breadth was defined as the fraction of unique TCRs that were SARS-CoV-2-associated, and depth was defined as the fraction of total T cells that were SARS-CoV-2-associated. Using the MIRA data, each spike-specific TCR was mapped to the spike region that the TCR reacts to and placed in a CD4 or CD8 class. Log10-transformed breadth and depth values were compared by one-way ANOVA with Sidak's multiple comparisons tests. The immuneACCESS repertoire file appears here via TCRdb, limited to in-frame rearrangements. These files lack a portion of the clones; in checked studies, under half of the deficit traces to unresolved V genes, and the cause of the others is not known. D and trimming come from the DNA, and the V and J calls and clone size come from that table. For this sample there are 150,000 to 200,000 clones; around 92% appear just once. Together, the top ten hold approximately 1.1% of the sample.

The study at large found these results: Reportedly, close to half of the unique spike-specific TCRs recognized epitopes lying outside the regions that are mutated in the B.1.351 and B.1.1.7 variants. After two AZD1222 doses, spike-specific TCR breadth and depth were significantly higher than at day 0 and than in MenACWY recipients. In the small 56-69-year group, the increase in depth fell short of significance, most likely because of low power. Because no samples from the day 14 peak response were available, repertoires could be characterized only after the peak T cell response. Participants were mostly white British and included more females than males, and it was suggested by the authors that clonal diversity may have been underestimated. Conclusions about previously exposed vaccinees are limited because only a handful of AZD1222 recipients were SARS-CoV-2 seropositive at baseline. Vaccine-associated CD4 TCRs spanned the whole spike protein, with dominant responses in regions 160-218 and 743-854.

This clone was observed a single time. The antigen it binds to is not known. The sample holds no much larger clone one base away, and base qualities are not on file. The sequence was obtained from an adult who received the AZD1222 COVID-19 vaccine. Sequenced material: peripheral blood, taken 28 days after the second AZD1222 dose. Here the chain combines TRBV2 and TRBJ2-5; D gene: possibly TRBD1, on 6 matching bases. The CDR3 here reads CASSEGDPRGTQYF. The nucleotide sequence reads as follows: TGTGCCAGCAGTGAGGGGGACCCCAGGGGGACCCAGTACTTC.